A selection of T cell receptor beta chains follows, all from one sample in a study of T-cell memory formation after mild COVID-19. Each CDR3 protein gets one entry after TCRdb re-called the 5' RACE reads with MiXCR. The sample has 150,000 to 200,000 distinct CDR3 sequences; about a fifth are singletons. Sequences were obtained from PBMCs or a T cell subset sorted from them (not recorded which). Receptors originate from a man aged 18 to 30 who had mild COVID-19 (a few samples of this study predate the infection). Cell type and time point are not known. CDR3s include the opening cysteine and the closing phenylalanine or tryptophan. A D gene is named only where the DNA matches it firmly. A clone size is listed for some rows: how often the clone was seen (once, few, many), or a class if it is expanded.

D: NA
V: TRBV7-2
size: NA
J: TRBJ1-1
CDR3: CASSPRLTENTEAFF
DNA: TGTGCCAGCAGCCCACGGTTGACAGAGAACACTGAAGCTTTCTTT

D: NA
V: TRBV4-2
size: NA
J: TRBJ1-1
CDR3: CASSPEGWGDTEAFF
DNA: TGTGCCAGCAGCCCCGAAGGATGGGGGGACACTGAAGCTTTCTTT

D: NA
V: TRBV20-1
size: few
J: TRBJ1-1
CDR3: CSAKVRGTEAFF
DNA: TGCAGTGCTAAGGTTCGGGGCACTGAAGCTTTCTTT

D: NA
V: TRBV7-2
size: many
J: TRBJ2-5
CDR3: CASSFTPQETQYF
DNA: TGTGCCAGCAGCTTCACCCCCCAAGAGACCCAGTACTTC

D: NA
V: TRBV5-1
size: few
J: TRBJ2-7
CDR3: CASSLGTDTYEQYF
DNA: TGCGCCAGCAGCTTGGGGACGGATACCTACGAGCAGTACTTC

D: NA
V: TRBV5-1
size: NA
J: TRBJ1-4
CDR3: CASSLGTVWGEKLFF
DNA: TGCGCCAGCAGCTTAGGAACCGTGTGGGGGGAAAAACTGTTTTTT

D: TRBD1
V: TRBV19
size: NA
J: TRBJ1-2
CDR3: CASSGTGTNYGYTF
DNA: TGTGCCAGTAGCGGGACAGGGACGAACTATGGCTACACCTTC

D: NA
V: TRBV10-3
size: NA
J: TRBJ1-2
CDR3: CAIRRTDNYGYTF
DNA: TGTGCCATCAGGAGGACAGATAACTATGGCTACACCTTC

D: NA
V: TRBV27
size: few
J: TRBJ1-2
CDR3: CASAGRNYGYTF
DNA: TGTGCCAGCGCCGGACGGAACTATGGCTACACCTTC

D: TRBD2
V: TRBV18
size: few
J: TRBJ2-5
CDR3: CASSAGLAVETQYF
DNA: TGTGCCAGCTCCGCGGGACTAGCCGTGGAGACCCAGTACTTC

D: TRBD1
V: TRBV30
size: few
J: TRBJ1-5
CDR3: CAWNTQGAGQPQHF
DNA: TGTGCCTGGAATACCCAGGGGGCTGGACAGCCCCAGCATTTT

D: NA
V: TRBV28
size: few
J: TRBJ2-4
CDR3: CASSGRTLAKNIQYF
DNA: TGTGCCAGCAGCGGACGTACACTAGCCAAAAACATTCAGTACTTC

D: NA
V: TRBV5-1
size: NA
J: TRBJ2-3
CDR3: CASSLNTGSTDTQYF
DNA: TGCGCCAGCAGCTTGAATACTGGCAGCACAGATACGCAGTATTTT

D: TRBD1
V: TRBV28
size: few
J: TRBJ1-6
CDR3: CASSSQGAVSPLHF
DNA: TGTGCCAGCAGTTCACAGGGGGCGGTCTCACCCCTCCACTTT

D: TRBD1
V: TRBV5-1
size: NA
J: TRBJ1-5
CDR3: CASSLEGTGGGPQHF
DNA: TGCGCCAGCAGCTTGGAGGGGACAGGAGGTGGGCCCCAGCATTTT

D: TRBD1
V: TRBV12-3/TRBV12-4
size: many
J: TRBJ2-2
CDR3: CASSPWGQVNTGELFF
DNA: TGTGCCAGCAGTCCATGGGGACAGGTGAACACCGGGGAGCTGTTTTTT

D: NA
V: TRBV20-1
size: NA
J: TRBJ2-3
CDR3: CSADGRRVVDFTDTQYF
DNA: TGCAGTGCTGACGGGCGTCGAGTGGTGGACTTCACAGATACGCAGTATTTT

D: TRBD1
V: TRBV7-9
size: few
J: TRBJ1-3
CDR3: CASSLPGQGNTIYF
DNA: TGTGCCAGCAGCTTGCCGGGACAGGGAAACACCATATATTTT

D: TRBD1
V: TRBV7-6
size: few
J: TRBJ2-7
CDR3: CASSLRDRASEQYF
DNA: TGTGCCAGCAGCTTGCGGGACAGGGCTTCCGAGCAGTACTTC

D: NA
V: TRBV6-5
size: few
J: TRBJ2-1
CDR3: CATTDRYNEQFF
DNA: TGTGCCACCACTGACAGGTACAATGAGCAGTTCTTC

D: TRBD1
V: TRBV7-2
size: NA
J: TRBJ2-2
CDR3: CASSLRDRGQYGELFF
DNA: TGTGCCAGCAGCCTCCGGGACAGGGGGCAATACGGGGAGCTGTTTTTT

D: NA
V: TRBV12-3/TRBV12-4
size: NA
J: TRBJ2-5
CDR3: CASSPTGREETQYF
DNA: TGTGCCAGCAGCCCGACAGGGAGGGAAGAGACCCAGTACTTC

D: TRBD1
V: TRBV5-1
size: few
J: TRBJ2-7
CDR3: CASSQDRIYYEQYF
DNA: TGCGCCAGCAGCCAGGACAGGATCTACTACGAGCAGTACTTC

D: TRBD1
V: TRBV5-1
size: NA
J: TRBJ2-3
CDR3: CASSSHRGLTDTQYF
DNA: TGCGCCAGCAGCAGCCACAGGGGGCTGACAGATACGCAGTATTTT

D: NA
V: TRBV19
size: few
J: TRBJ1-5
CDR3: CASSTHMGEDQPQHF
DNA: TGTGCCAGTAGTACCCACATGGGGGAAGACCAGCCCCAGCATTTT

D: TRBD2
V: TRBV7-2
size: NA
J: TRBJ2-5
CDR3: CASSSAGGWETQYF
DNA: TGTGCCAGCAGCTCTGCGGGGGGGTGGGAGACCCAGTACTTC

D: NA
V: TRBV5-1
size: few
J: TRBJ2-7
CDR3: CASCLATESEQYF
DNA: TGCGCCAGCTGTCTAGCGACCGAGTCGGAGCAGTACTTC

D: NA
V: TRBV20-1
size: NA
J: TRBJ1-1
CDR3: CSARYARNTEAFF
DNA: TGCAGTGCTAGATACGCGAGAAACACTGAAGCTTTCTTT

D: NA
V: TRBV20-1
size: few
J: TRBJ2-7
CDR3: CSASGQNEQYF
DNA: TGCAGTGCTAGCGGACAGAACGAGCAGTACTTC

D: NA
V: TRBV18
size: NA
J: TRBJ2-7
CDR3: CASSPDGIYEQYF
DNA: TGTGCCAGCTCACCGGACGGAATCTACGAGCAGTACTTC

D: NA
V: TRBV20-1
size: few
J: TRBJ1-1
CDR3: CSAAPSAGTEAFF
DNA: TGCAGTGCCGCTCCCTCGGCGGGAACTGAAGCTTTCTTT

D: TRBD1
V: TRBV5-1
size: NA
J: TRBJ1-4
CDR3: CASSLIQGAREKLFF
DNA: TGCGCCAGCAGCTTGATCCAGGGGGCGCGGGAAAAACTGTTTTTT

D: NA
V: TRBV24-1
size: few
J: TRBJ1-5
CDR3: CATSDSGFSGNQPQHF
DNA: TGTGCCACCAGTGACTCAGGGTTTTCGGGCAATCAGCCCCAGCATTTT

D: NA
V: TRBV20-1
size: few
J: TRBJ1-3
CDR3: CSARGGNTIYF
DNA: TGCAGTGCCCGAGGGGGAAACACCATATATTTT

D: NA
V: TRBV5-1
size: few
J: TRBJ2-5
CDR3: CASSLSTGGRETQYF
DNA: TGCGCCAGCAGCTTGTCGACTGGCGGGCGGGAGACCCAGTACTTC

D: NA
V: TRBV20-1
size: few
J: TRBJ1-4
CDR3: CSATGGQSTNEKLFF
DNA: TGCAGTGCTACCGGCGGACAGTCAACTAATGAAAAACTGTTTTTT

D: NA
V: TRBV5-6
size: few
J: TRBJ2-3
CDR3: CASSLRISTDTQYF
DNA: TGTGCCAGCAGCTTGCGGATTAGCACAGATACGCAGTATTTT

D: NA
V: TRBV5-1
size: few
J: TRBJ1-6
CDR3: CASATGDSYNSPLHF
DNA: TGCGCCAGCGCGACGGGGGACTCCTATAATTCACCCCTCCACTTT

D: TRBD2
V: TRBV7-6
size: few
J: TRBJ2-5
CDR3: CASSELAGVSETQYF
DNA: TGTGCCAGCAGCGAACTAGCGGGGGTATCGGAGACCCAGTACTTC

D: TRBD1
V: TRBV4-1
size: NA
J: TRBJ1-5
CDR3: CASSQGQGGNQPQHF
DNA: TGCGCCAGCAGCCAAGGACAGGGTGGGAATCAGCCCCAGCATTTT

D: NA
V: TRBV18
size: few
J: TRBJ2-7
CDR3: CASSKDGVLSYEQYF
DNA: TGTGCCAGCTCAAAGGATGGAGTCCTATCCTACGAGCAGTACTTC

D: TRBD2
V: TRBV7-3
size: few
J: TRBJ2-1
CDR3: CASSPVGGSSYNEQFF
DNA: TGTGCCAGCAGCCCGGTCGGGGGGAGCTCCTACAATGAGCAGTTCTTC

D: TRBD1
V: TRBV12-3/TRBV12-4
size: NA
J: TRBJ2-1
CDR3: CASRVGQGNYNEQFF
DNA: TGTGCCAGCAGGGTAGGACAGGGAAACTACAATGAGCAGTTCTTC

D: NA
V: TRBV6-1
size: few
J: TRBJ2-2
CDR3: CASGGRRGGELFF
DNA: TGTGCCAGCGGGGGCCGCAGGGGCGGGGAGCTGTTTTTT

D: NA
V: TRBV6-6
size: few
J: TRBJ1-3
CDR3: CASSLAGGNTIYF
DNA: TGTGCCAGCAGTTTAGCAGGAGGAAACACCATATATTTT

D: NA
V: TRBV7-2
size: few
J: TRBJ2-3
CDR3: CASSSTGTDTQYF
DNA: TGTGCCAGCAGCTCGACTGGCACAGATACGCAGTATTTT